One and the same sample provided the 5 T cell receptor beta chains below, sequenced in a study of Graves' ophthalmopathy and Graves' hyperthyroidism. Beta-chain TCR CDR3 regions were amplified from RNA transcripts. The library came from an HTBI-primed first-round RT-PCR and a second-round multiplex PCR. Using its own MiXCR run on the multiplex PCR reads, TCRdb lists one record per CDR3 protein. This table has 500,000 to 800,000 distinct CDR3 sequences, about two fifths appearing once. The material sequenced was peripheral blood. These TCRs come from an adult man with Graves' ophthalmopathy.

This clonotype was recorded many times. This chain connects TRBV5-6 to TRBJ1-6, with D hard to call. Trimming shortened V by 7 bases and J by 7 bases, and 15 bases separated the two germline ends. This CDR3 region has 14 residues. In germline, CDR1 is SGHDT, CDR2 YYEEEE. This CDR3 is CASRRTEKNSPLHF. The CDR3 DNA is TGTGCCAGCCGACGGACGGAAAAAAATTCACCCCTCCACTTT.

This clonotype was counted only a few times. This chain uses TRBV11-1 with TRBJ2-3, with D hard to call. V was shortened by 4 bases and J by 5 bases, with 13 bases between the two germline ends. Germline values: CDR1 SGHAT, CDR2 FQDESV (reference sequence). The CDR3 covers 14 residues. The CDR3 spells CASSYLKVGDTQYF. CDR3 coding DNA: TGTGCCAGCAGCTACCTCAAAGTCGGAGATACGCAGTATTTT.

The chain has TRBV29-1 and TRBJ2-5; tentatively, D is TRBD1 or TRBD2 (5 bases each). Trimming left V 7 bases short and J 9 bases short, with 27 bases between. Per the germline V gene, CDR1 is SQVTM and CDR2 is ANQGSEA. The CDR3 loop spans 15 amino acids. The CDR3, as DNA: TGCAGCGCCAAACTCCCGCCGGGACGGAATCAGCCCCAGTACTTC. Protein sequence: CSAKLPPGRNQPQYF. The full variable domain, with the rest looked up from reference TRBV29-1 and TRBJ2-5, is SAVISQKPSRDICQRGTSLTIQCQVDSQVTMMFWYRQQPGQSLTLIATANQGSEATYESGFVIDKFPISRPNLTFSTLTVSNMSPEDSSIYLCSAKLPPGRNQPQYFGPGTRLLVL.

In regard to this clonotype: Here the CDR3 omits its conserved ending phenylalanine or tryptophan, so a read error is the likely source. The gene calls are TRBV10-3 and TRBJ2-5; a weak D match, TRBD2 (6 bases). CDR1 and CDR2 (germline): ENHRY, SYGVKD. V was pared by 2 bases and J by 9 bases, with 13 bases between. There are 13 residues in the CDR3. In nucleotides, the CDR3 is TGTGCCATCAGTGAGGTCTCGGGGGAGGCCCAGTACCTC. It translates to CAISEVSGEAQYL.

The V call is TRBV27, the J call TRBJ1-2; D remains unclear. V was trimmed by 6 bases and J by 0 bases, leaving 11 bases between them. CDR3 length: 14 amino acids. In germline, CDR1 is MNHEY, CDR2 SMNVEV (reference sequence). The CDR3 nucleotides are TGTGCCAGCAGGAGACGAGCATCTAACTATGGCTACACCTTC. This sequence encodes CASRRRASNYGYTF.